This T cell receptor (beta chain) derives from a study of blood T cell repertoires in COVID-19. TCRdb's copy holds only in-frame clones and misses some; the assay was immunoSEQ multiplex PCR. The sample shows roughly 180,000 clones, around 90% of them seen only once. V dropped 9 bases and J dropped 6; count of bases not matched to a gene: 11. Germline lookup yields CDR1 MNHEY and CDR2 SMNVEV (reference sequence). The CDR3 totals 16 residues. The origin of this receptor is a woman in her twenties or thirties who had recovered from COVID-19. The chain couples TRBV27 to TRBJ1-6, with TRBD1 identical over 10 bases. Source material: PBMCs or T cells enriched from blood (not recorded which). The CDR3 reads CASKTGTGAFNSPLHF. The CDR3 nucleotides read TGTGCCAGTAAAACGGGGACAGGGGCCTTTAATTCACCCCTCCACTTT.